The 9 T cell receptor beta chains presented below share a single source sample, sequenced in a study of T cells in Graves' hyperthyroidism and ophthalmopathy. Researchers amplified the TCR beta CDR3 regions from RNA transcripts. The TCR CDR3 was amplified in a first-round RT-PCR using the HTBI primer set. MiXCR, applied by TCRdb to the multiplex PCR reads, yields one record per CDR3 protein. The sample yields under 350,000 distinct CDR3 sequences, approximately 18% seen once. Sequencing input: blood. These receptors all come from a woman aged 50 to 60 with Graves' hyperthyroidism.

This clonotype came up many times. The CDR3 coding sequence is TGTGCCAGCTCACCACCGAAGCCCAGCGGTGAGCAGTTCTTC. Its translation is CASSPPKPSGEQFF. The rearrangement links TRBV18 to TRBJ2-1; D is perhaps TRBD2 (5 bases). The germline V gene encodes CDR1 KGHSH and CDR2 LQKENI. The CDR3 loop spans 14 amino acids. V was trimmed by 0 bases and J by 9 bases, leaving 12 bases between them.

This clonotype has only a few counts. The V and J genes are TRBV5-1 and TRBJ1-1; D not certain. Germline CDR1 SGHRS, CDR2 YFSETQ. The germline V and J ends were trimmed by 0 bases and 5 bases, with 17 bases remaining between them. CDR3 length equals 16 residues. CDR3 in amino acids: CASSLARQVGWTEAFF. The CDR3 coding sequence is TGCGCCAGCAGCTTGGCCCGGCAGGTGGGGTGGACTGAAGCTTTCTTT.

This clonotype appeared a single time. The rearrangement uses TRBV6-1 and TRBJ2-7; D is perhaps TRBD2 (5 bases). Germline CDR1 and CDR2: MNHNS and SASEGT. There are 11 residues in the CDR3. Trimming took 6 bases from V and 7 from J, leaving 10 bases between them. The CDR3 DNA reads TGTGCCAGCAGCACCACGGGGGAGCAGTACGTC. This codes for CASSTTGEQYV.

This clonotype has at least ten counts. The chain combines TRBV3-1 with TRBJ1-2; D unclear. The CDR3 consists of 14 residues. CDR1 and CDR2 from the germline V gene are LGHDT and YNNKEL (reference sequence). Trimming took off 6 bases at V and 8 bases at J, with 19 bases between the two ends. The CDR3 DNA sequence: TGTGCCAGCAGTGATGACGGGAACGAGCAGGGCTACACCTTC. Amino acid sequence: CASSDDGNEQGYTF.

The chain employs TRBV2 and TRBJ2-7; D may correspond to TRBD1 or TRBD2 (5 bases each). From germline, CDR1 is SNHLY and CDR2 FYNNEI. The CDR3 spans 14 residues. Deletions cut 6 bases from V and 1 base from J, with 13 bases between. The CDR3 sequence: CASSRPGRSYEQYV. The DNA of the CDR3 is TGTGCCAGCAGCAGACCAGGGAGATCCTACGAGCAGTACGTC.

This clonotype was seen ten or more times. The chain carries TRBV10-1 and TRBJ2-1; the D gene is possibly TRBD1 (6 bases). The CDR3 spans 15 residues. The germline gives CDR1 WNHNN, CDR2 SYGVQD (reference sequence). V dropped 5 bases and J dropped 6 bases, with 17 bases sitting between them. The CDR3 sequence is CASSFIAGDVNEQFF. In DNA form, the CDR3 reads TGCGCCAGCAGTTTCATTGCAGGGGACGTCAATGAGCAGTTCTTC.

V is TRBV28 and J is TRBJ1-1; TRBD1 might be the D (5 bases). The V gene lost 5 bases and the J gene lost 1 base, with 11 bases spanning the gap. The CDR3 is 14 residues long. In germline, CDR1 is MDHEN, CDR2 SYDVKM. The chain's CDR3 is CASSPQGKNTEAFF. CDR3 in DNA: TGTGCCAGCAGTCCGCAGGGCAAGAACACTGAAGCTTTCTTT.

This chain connects TRBV18 to TRBJ1-3; 7 nucleotides match TRBD1. V dropped 1 base and J dropped 0; count of bases not matched to a gene: 6. CDR1 and CDR2 (germline): KGHSH, LQKENI. The CDR3 is made up of 17 amino acids. CDR3 in amino acids: CASSPLLGDSSGNTIYF. The CDR3, as DNA: TGTGCCAGCTCACCACTTTTAGGGGACAGCTCTGGAAACACCATATATTTT.

This clonotype appeared many times. The gene calls are TRBV12-3 or TRBV12-4 and TRBJ2-3; no clear D. Trimming removed 0 bases from V and 5 bases from J, with 9 bases in between. The length of the CDR3 is 14 residues. In DNA form, the CDR3 reads TGTGCCAGCAGTTTAGCGGGCCGGAGAGATACGCAGTATTTT. It is translated as CASSLAGRRDTQYF.